This T cell receptor (beta chain) was sequenced in a study of shared clonotypes between healthy human individuals. Across the study: Two female and a few male donors aged 18 to 49 were enrolled.

The germline V and J ends were trimmed by 3 bases and 0 bases, with 9 bases remaining between them. This CDR3 contains 14 residues. Germline V gene sequence: CDR1 MNHNS, CDR2 SASEGT. Clones were sequenced by immunoSEQ multiplex PCR, and TCRdb holds only the in-frame ones, with some missing. The data show about 100,000 clones, with 68% seen just once and about 25% held by the top ten. The genes are TRBV6-1 and TRBJ2-7, with a possible D match to TRBD2 (6 bases). The sample taken for sequencing was memory CD8+ T cells sorted from blood. This sample's subset: CD45RO+ cells pooled with CCR7-negative TemRA cells. The clonotype was recovered from a woman aged 25 to 39 in good health. CDR3: CASSDRRDSYEQYF. CDR3 bases: TGTGCCAGCAGTGACCGGCGGGACTCCTACGAGCAGTACTTC.